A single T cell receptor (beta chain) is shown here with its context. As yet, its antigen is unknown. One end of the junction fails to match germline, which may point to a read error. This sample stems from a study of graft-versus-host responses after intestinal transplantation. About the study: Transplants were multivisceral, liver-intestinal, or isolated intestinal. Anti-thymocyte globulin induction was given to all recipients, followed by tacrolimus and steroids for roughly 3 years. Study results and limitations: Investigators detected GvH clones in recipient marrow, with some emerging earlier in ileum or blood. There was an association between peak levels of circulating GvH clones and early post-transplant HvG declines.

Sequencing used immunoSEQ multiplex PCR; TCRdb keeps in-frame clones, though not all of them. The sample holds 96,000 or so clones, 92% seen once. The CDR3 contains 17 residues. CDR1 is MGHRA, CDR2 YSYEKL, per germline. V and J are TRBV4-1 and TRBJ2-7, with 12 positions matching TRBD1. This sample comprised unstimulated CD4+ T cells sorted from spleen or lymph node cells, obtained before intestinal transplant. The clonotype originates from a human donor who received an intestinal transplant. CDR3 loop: CASSQDPSGTGGYKQYF. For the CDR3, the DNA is TGCGCCAGCAGCCAAGATCCGAGCGGGACAGGGGGCTACAAGCAGTACTTC.